Below are 15 T cell receptor beta chains sequenced from a single sample in a study of human T cells and chemical hapten exposure. A single record per CDR3 protein comes from TCRdb applying MiXCR to the RACE reads. The sample has more than 75,000 distinct CDR3 sequences, over 8.5% seen once; the top ten hold less than 2%. Described time point: healthy volunteer bleed at 6 weeks. Total RNA was isolated from whole blood that had not been fractionated. Source material: whole blood. These receptors all come from a male donor in good health. Some clones in this sample may be carry-over from other donors' samples.

This clonotype was seen a handful of times. This CDR3 fails to terminate in the conserved phenylalanine or tryptophan, so it likely reflects a read error. It is unclear where the CDR3 begins or ends on the DNA, so no DNA is shown, and the CDR3 is as TCRdb lists it. The genes are TRBV20-1 and TRBJ1-4; the table's D call, TRBD1, was not checked against the DNA. The germline V gene encodes CDR1 DFQATT and CDR2 SNEGSKA (reference sequence). The CDR3 totals 11 residues, both ends included. The chain's CDR3 is CSAHTGQGARM.

The V and J genes are TRBV6-6 and TRBJ2-3, with TRBD2 matching 9 bases. With V trimmed by 2 bases and J by 1 base, 4 bases remained unmatched. The CDR3 extends over 16 amino acids. Germline lookup yields CDR1 MNHNY and CDR2 SVGAGI (reference sequence). Here the CDR3 reads CASSYTSSGGTDTQYF. CDR3 sequence (DNA): TGTGCCAGCAGTTACACATCTAGCGGGGGCACAGATACGCAGTATTTT.

This clonotype was recorded a few times. This chain joins TRBV6-5 and TRBJ2-5, with a possible D match to TRBD2 (6 bases). Germline-derived CDR1 and CDR2 are MNHEY and SVGAGI. The V end lost 2 bases, the J end lost 1 base, and 8 bases lay between the germline ends. This CDR3 comprises 14 residues. The CDR3 is CASSYAGSQETQYF. The DNA for the CDR3 is TGTGCCAGCAGTTACGCCGGGAGCCAAGAGACCCAGTACTTC.

This rearrangement joins TRBV29-1 to TRBJ2-7, with 10 nucleotides matching TRBD1. V was pared by 6 bases and J by 9 bases, with 11 bases of the junction left unmatched. CDR3 size: 13 residues. Germline V CDR1 and CDR2: SQVTM, ANQGSEA. The CDR3 reads CSVAGTGDVGQYF. The CDR3 DNA reads TGCAGCGTGGCCGGGACAGGGGACGTCGGGCAGTACTTC.

This clonotype has more than one count but fewer than ten. The chain couples TRBV27 to TRBJ2-6, with 9 positions matching TRBD1. There are 17 residues in the CDR3. Trimming at V came to 4 bases and at J to 5 bases, leaving 9 bases not matched to a gene. Per germline, CDR1 MNHEY and CDR2 SMNVEV (reference sequence). The CDR3 DNA reads as TGTGCCAGCAGTTCGGGACAGGGAGGGAGCTGGGCCAACGTCCTGACTTTC. It specifies CASSSGQGGSWANVLTF.

V gene TRBV6-6 combines with J gene TRBJ1-1; D is possibly TRBD1 (6 bases). The V and J ends lost 10 bases and 6 bases respectively, with 15 bases between them. CDR1 MNHNY and CDR2 SVGAGI come from the germline V gene (reference sequence). The CDR3 spans 12 residues. CDR3 amino acids: CATSRGPAEAFF. The DNA of the CDR3 is TGTGCCACGTCCAGGGGACCCGCTGAAGCTTTCTTT.

This clonotype was seen more than once but under ten times. The V and J genes are TRBV7-9 and TRBJ2-1; the match to TRBD2 covers 10 bases. Losses at the gene ends were 5 bases for V and 2 bases for J; bases not matched to a gene: 6. The CDR3 runs to 16 residues. The germline CDR1 and CDR2 sequences are SEHNR and FQNEAQ (reference sequence). The CDR3 DNA reads TGTGCCAGCAGCAAAGCGGGAGGGCCCGCCTACAATGAGCAGTTCTTC. This translates into CASSKAGGPAYNEQFF.

The V call is TRBV5-4, the J call TRBJ1-1; D remains unclear. The CDR3 has 13 amino acids. V shed 4 bases and J shed 1 base, with 8 bases lying between them. From germline, CDR1 is SGHNT and CDR2 YYREEE (reference sequence). DNA for the CDR3: TGTGCCAGCAGCGACGACAAGAACACTGAAGCTTTCTTT. This translates into CASSDDKNTEAFF.

This clonotype was detected ten times or more. The chain links TRBV11-3 to TRBJ2-7, with D perhaps TRBD2 (5 bases). The CDR3 loop spans 16 amino acids. V was trimmed by 1 base and J by 7 bases, leaving 20 bases between them. Germline CDR1 reads SGHNT; CDR2 reads YENEEA. The CDR3 here is CASSLGTGTTSGEQYF. The CDR3 bases are TGTGCCAGCAGCTTAGGTACGGGAACGACCTCGGGGGAGCAGTACTTC.

This chain connects TRBV4-3 to TRBJ2-1, with D perhaps given as TRBD1 or TRBD2 (6 bases each). Germline V CDR1 and CDR2: LGHNA, YSLEER. The V gene lost 0 bases and the J gene lost 7 bases, with 16 bases spanning the gap. This CDR3 is built from 16 residues. The DNA of the CDR3 is TGCGCCAGCAGCCAAGATAGGGGGAGGATGCAAAATGAGCAGTTCTTC. Encoded protein: CASSQDRGRMQNEQFF.

Of note for this clonotype: This could be a read error, since a much larger clone is one nucleotide away. V usage is TRBV20-1 and J usage is TRBJ2-1, with 11 bases fitting TRBD2. V was pared by 1 base and J by 2 bases, with 10 bases of the junction left unmatched. The germline gives CDR1 DFQATT, CDR2 SNEGSKA (reference sequence). The CDR3 loop spans 18 amino acids. CDR3 nucleotides: TGCAGTGCTAGAGGTCAACTAGCGGGGGCCCAACCCTACAATGAGCAGTTCTTC. As protein: CSARGQLAGAQPYNEQFF.

This clonotype was seen a handful of times. V and J are TRBV4-1 and TRBJ2-3; tentative D call: TRBD2 (5 bases). From germline, CDR1 is MGHRA and CDR2 YSYEKL. V was cut by 0 bases and J by 5 bases, with 15 bases left in between. CDR3 length equals 16 residues. The CDR3 loop reads CASSQERETVIDTQYF. For the CDR3, the DNA is TGCGCCAGCAGCCAAGAGAGGGAAACTGTTATAGATACGCAGTATTTT.

This chain uses TRBV12-3 or TRBV12-4 with TRBJ2-7, with a possible D match to TRBD2 (5 bases). Trimming removed 7 bases from V and 4 bases from J, with 14 bases in between. The CDR3 loop spans 13 amino acids. In nucleotides, the CDR3 is TGTGCCAGCACTCCCCGGGGTGGGTACGAGCAGTACTTC. Amino acid sequence: CASTPRGGYEQYF.

This clonotype was seen a handful of times. The gene calls are TRBV7-6 and TRBJ2-1; D not certain. The CDR3 is made up of 13 amino acids. V lost 2 bases and J 8 bases, leaving 10 bases between the germline ends. The germline gives CDR1 SGHVS, CDR2 FNYEAQ. CDR3: CASSLKGSDEQFF. In DNA, the CDR3 is TGTGCCAGCAGCTTAAAGGGCAGCGATGAGCAGTTCTTC.

Only a few counts were recorded for this clonotype. This chain joins TRBV6-5 and TRBJ1-3, with 9 bases identical to TRBD1. This CDR3 spans 18 amino acids. Germline values: CDR1 MNHEY, CDR2 SVGAGI. V was clipped by 5 bases and J by 4 bases; unmatched bases: 15. The CDR3 region is CASSPILGGQGSGNTIYF. DNA of the CDR3: TGTGCCAGCAGTCCCATTCTTGGGGGACAGGGATCGGGAAACACCATATATTTT.